The clone carrying this TCR beta chain ranks as medium-sized. The antigen remains unidentified. The length of the CDR3 is 15 residues. Trimming took 0 bases from V and 1 from J, leaving 8 bases between them. Germline CDR1 and CDR2: SGHRS and YFSETQ. This entry comes from a study of spatial heterogeneity in lung cancer. Turning to the study itself: Raw sequencing reads included, on average, more than 8.5 appearances of each unique TCR and UMI combination. Findings of the study overall: It was estimated that coverage of tumor T cells reached 5.5% to 7.5% for alpha chains and 13% for beta chains. How many expanded intratumoral alpha and beta TCRs were present tracked the tumor mutation count, which was a count of nonsynonymous mutations. The numbers of ubiquitous and regional expanded TCRs correlated with ubiquitous and regional nonsynonymous mutations, respectively.

Every TCR cDNA molecule bore a unique molecular identifier. TCRdb fed the 5' RACE reads into MiXCR, producing one record per CDR3 protein. The sample holds under 8,500 distinct CDR3 sequences, 7.5% to 10% seen once. Time point noted: sample taken at primary tumor resection. Source: lung tumor tissue, taken at surgery. The chain couples TRBV5-1 to TRBJ2-1; D unclear. This clonotype was sampled from a male donor with early-stage non-small cell lung cancer. The CDR3 nucleotides are TGCGCCAGCAGCTTGGAAGGGTCGTCCTACAATGAGCAGTTCTTC. Translating it yields CASSLEGSSYNEQFF. Drawing the rest from reference TRBV5-1 and TRBJ2-1, the complete variable domain is KAGVTQTPRYLIKTRGQQVTLSCSPISGHRSVSWYQQTPGQGLQFLFEYFSETQRNKGNFPGRFSGRQFSNSRSEMNVSTLELGDSALYLCASSLEGSSYNEQFFGPGTRLTVL.